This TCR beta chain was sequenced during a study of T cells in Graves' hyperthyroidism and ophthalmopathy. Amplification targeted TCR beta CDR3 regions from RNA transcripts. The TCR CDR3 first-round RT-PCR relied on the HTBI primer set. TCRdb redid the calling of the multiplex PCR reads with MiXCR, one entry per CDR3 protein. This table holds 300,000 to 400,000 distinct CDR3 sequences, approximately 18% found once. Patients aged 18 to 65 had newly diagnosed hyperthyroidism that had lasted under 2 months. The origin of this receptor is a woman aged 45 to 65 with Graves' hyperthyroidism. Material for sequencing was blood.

CDR3 loop: CSALTSKSYEQYF. In nucleotides, the CDR3 is TGCAGCGCTTTGACTAGCAAGTCATACGAGCAGTACTTC. The chain uses TRBV29-1 and TRBJ2-7, with TRBD2 matching 7 bases. In germline, CDR1 is SQVTM, CDR2 ANQGSEA. Trimming cost V 7 bases and J 4 bases; bases outside gene matches: 10. The CDR3 runs 13 residues.